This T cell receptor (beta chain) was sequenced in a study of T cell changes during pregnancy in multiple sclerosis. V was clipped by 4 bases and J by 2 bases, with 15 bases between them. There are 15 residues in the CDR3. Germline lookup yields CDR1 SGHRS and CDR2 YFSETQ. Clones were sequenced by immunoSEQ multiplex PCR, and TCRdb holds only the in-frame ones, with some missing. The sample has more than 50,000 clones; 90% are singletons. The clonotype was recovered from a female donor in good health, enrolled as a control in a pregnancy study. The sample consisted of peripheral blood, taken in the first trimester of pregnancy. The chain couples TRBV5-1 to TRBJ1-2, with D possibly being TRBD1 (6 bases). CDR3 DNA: TGCGCCAGCAGCCCCTCAGACAGGCCCAACTATGGCTACACCTTC. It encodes CASSPSDRPNYGYTF.